This T cell receptor (beta chain) was profiled in a study of T cell responses to AZD1222 COVID-19 vaccine. Overall study context: Pooling was applied to second doses at about 4 or about 12 weeks.

Study-level results: Among vaccine-associated CD4 TCRs, coverage spanned spike, with dominance at 160-218 and 743-854. Repertoires were sampled only after the peak T cell response.

Concerning this clone itself: Its antigen is currently unknown.

The repertoire was sequenced with immunoSEQ multiplex PCR; TCRdb's copy has only in-frame clones and lacks some. Of roughly 86,000 clones detected, 75% to 90% appear once; the ten largest clones hold 30% to 40%. The CDR3 has 15 residues. Germline loops: CDR1 SGHRS, CDR2 YFSETQ. Unmatched junction bases numbered 4, after V lost 2 bases and J lost 5 bases. This chain links TRBV5-1 with TRBJ1-1; 12 positions agree with TRBD1. This clonotype originated in an adult in good health. The material was peripheral blood, obtained on day 0 of AZD1222 vaccination. CDR3 bases: TGCGCCAGCAGCTTAGGGACAGGGGGCGGTACTGAAGCTTTCTTT. Residues: CASSLGTGGGTEAFF.